Below are 2 T cell receptor beta chains sequenced from a single sample in a study of shared clonotypes between healthy human individuals. TCRdb's copy holds only in-frame clones and misses some; the assay was immunoSEQ multiplex PCR. The repertoire holds 450,000 to 500,000 clones, with more than 75% as singletons. Sequencing was performed on PBMCs. The receptor source for this set is a woman aged 40-49 years in good health. Some clones in this sample may be carry-over from other donors' samples.

The V gene is TRBV4-2, the J gene TRBJ2-3, with 7 positions matching TRBD2. Per germline, CDR1 LGHNA and CDR2 YNFKEQ. With 4 bases clipped from V and 4 bases from J, the junction kept 8 bases outside the gene matches. The CDR3 is 15 amino acids. The CDR3 protein is CASSRLAGEADTQYF. For the CDR3, the DNA is TGTGCCAGCAGCCGTCTGGCGGGAGAAGCAGATACGCAGTATTTT.

This sequence joins TRBV7-9 and TRBJ1-4; D is unclear. V was shortened by 5 bases and J by 7 bases, with 8 bases between the two germline ends. CDR3 length: 12 amino acids. Germline loops: CDR1 SEHNR, CDR2 FQNEAQ (reference sequence). This chain's CDR3 is CASSRPIEKLFF. Here the CDR3 DNA reads TGTGCCAGCAGCCGCCCTATTGAAAAACTGTTTTTT.